The 13 T cell receptor beta chains presented below share a single source sample, sequenced in a study of tumor and adjacent non-tumor tissue in lung cancer. A modified ARM-PCR protocol with three rounds of nested PCR amplified TCRbeta. TCRdb passed the multiplex PCR reads through MiXCR, listing each CDR3 protein once. Among under 150,000 distinct CDR3 sequences listed, approximately 64% were seen once. RNA was extracted from bulk tissue without any cell sorting. Sequencing used lung tumor tissue. These receptors originate from a man between 60 and 70 years old with small cell lung cancer.

Worth noting for this clonotype: Mismatch with germline at one junction end may stem from a read error. The chain has TRBV6-1 and TRBJ1-5, with D possibly matching TRBD1 (6 bases). The CDR3 runs 14 residues. Germline lookup yields CDR1 MNHNS and CDR2 SASEGT. The CDR3 reads CANSESGGGQPQHF. The CDR3 DNA sequence: TGTGCCAACAGTGAATCCGGGGGCGGCCAGCCCCAGCATTTT.

This clonotype was recorded once. This clone may be a read error of a much larger clone one base away. The V and J genes are TRBV7-9 and TRBJ1-5, with unresolved D. The CDR3 has 14 amino acids. From germline, CDR1 is SEHNR and CDR2 FQNEAQ (reference sequence). The CDR3 coding sequence is TGTGCCAGCAGCTTAGGACGGAGCAATCAGCCCCTGCATTTT. Its translation is CASSLGRSNQPLHF.

This clonotype showed up just a few times. Since a much larger clone is just one base distant, this may be a read error. The rearrangement uses TRBV20-1 and TRBJ2-7; the match to TRBD1 covers 9 bases. This CDR3 spans 14 amino acids. The ends lost 7 bases at V and 5 bases at J; junction bases unmatched: 12. Germline CDR1 reads DFQATT; CDR2 reads SNEGSKA (reference sequence). This chain's CDR3 is CSVQATGGRNEQYF. CDR3 sequence (DNA): TGCAGTGTCCAGGCTACAGGGGGCAGGAACGAGCAGTACTTC.

Note on this clonotype: A much larger clone lies one base from this, so it may be a read error. The chain combines TRBV6-5 with TRBJ2-5, with 7 bases fitting TRBD1. Germline V gives CDR1 MNHEY, CDR2 SVGAGI. The CDR3 length is 13 residues. Losses at the gene ends were 8 bases for V and 5 bases for J; bases not matched to a gene: 8. DNA of the CDR3: TGTGCCAGCTGGAAGACAGGGTCGGAGACCCAGTACTTC. Its translation: CASWKTGSETQYF.

V and J are TRBV12-3 or TRBV12-4 and TRBJ2-5, with D perhaps TRBD2 (6 bases). CDR3 size: 14 residues. V was trimmed by 6 bases and J by 9 bases, leaving 20 bases between them. DNA for the CDR3: TGTGCCAGCAGCCTCGCGGCGGGAAGTGGGGCCCAGTACTTC. It specifies CASSLAAGSGAQYF.

V gene TRBV10-3 combines with J gene TRBJ2-3; tentatively, D is TRBD2 (6 bases). Trimming took off 7 bases at V and 2 bases at J, with 19 bases between the two ends. Germline assignment: CDR1 ENHRY and CDR2 SYGVKD. The CDR3 runs to 16 residues. CDR3 DNA: TGTGCCATCAATGCCGGGAGCGGGTATTACACAGATACGCAGTATTTT. Its translation is CAINAGSGYYTDTQYF.

In regard to this clonotype: Its ends do not fully match the called genes, so a read error is possible. This sequence joins TRBV11-2 and TRBJ2-7; D may be TRBD2 (5 bases). The CDR3 has 15 amino acids. Germline V CDR1 and CDR2: SGHAT, FQNNGV. CDR3 bases: TGTGTCAGCAGCTTAGCTTCTAGCAACTCCTACGAGCAATACTTC. This encodes CVSSLASSNSYEQYF. Variable domain in full (rest from reference TRBV11-2 and TRBJ2-7): EAGVAQSPRYKIIEKRQSVAFWCNPISGHATLYWYQQILGQGPKLLIQFQNNGVVDDSQLPKDRFSAERLKGVDSTLKIQPAKLEDSAVYLCVSSLASSNSYEQYFGPGTRLTVT.

This clonotype was observed at least ten times. J is TRBJ1-6 and V is TRBV28; D gene ambiguous. This CDR3 spans 14 amino acids. The V end lost 8 bases, the J end lost 6 bases, and 14 bases lay between the germline ends. CDR1 is MDHEN and CDR2 is SYDVKM in the germline V gene. The CDR3 nucleotides are TGTGCCAGCGGACCGACCAGAAGTAATTCACCCCTCCACTTT. Translating it yields CASGPTRSNSPLHF.

Remarks on this clonotype: The junction does not match germline at one end; this may be a read error. The chain combines TRBV29-1 with TRBJ1-2, with D uncertain. The CDR3 consists of 12 residues. Germline V gene sequence: CDR1 SQVTM, CDR2 ANQGSEA. CDR3 amino acids: CIVLYGNYGYTF. The DNA for the CDR3 is TGCATCGTTTTATACGGTAACTATGGCTACACCTTC.

This clonotype has a handful of counts. The chain links TRBV28 to TRBJ2-1; D might be TRBD1 or TRBD2, each matching 5 bases. This CDR3 contains 15 residues. Trimming took off 5 bases at V and 4 bases at J, with 15 bases between the two ends. CDR1 is MDHEN and CDR2 is SYDVKM in the germline V gene. This chain's CDR3 is CASSPWGIVYNEQFF. The CDR3 DNA is TGTGCCAGCAGTCCCTGGGGGATAGTGTACAATGAGCAGTTCTTC. The entire variable domain, with the rest obtained from reference TRBV28 and TRBJ2-1, is as follows: DVKVTQSSRYLVKRTGEKVFLECVQDMDHENMFWYRQDPGLGLRLIYFSYDVKMKEKGDIPEGYSVSREKKERFSLILESASTNQTSMYLCASSPWGIVYNEQFFGPGTRLTVL.

This clonotype was picked up a small number of times. A clone one base away is much larger, so this may be a read error. The V gene is TRBV11-3, the J gene TRBJ2-1, with TRBD2 matching over 15 bases. This CDR3 spans 18 amino acids. Germline lookup yields CDR1 SGHNT and CDR2 YENEEA. The CDR3 nucleotides read TGTGCCAACAGCTTAGATGGGGTGGGACTAGCGGGAGGAGGTGAGCAGTTCTTC. It yields the protein CANSLDGVGLAGGGEQFF.

Worth noting for this clonotype: This clone may be a read error of a much larger clone one base away. The V gene is TRBV11-2, the J gene TRBJ2-1; 9 bases line up with TRBD2. V shed 7 bases, J shed 2 bases, and the junction held 9 bases outside the gene matches. The CDR3 loop spans 16 amino acids. Germline V gene lookup returns CDR1 SGHAT and CDR2 FQNNGV. CDR3 coding DNA: TGTGCCAGCAACGGGATAGCGGGAGATGCCTACAATGAGCAGTTCTTC. Residues: CASNGIAGDAYNEQFF. Full variable domain (outside the CDR3, taken from reference TRBV11-2 and TRBJ2-1): EAGVAQSPRYKIIEKRQSVAFWCNPISGHATLYWYQQILGQGPKLLIQFQNNGVVDDSQLPKDRFSAERLKGVDSTLKIQPAKLEDSAVYLCASNGIAGDAYNEQFFGPGTRLTVL.

As for this clonotype: A much larger clone differs from this one at a single base, so this may be a read error. The chain recombines TRBV20-1 with TRBJ2-5; D assignment may be TRBD1 or TRBD2 (5 bases each). Germline V gives CDR1 DFQATT, CDR2 SNEGSKA (reference sequence). This CDR3 contains 19 residues. V was pared by 4 bases and J by 4 bases, with 31 bases between. The CDR3 loop reads CSAIKAFQFLGRGLETQYF. CDR3 nucleotides: TGCAGTGCTATAAAAGCATTTCAGTTTTTGGGACGCGGACTAGAGACCCAGTACTTC.